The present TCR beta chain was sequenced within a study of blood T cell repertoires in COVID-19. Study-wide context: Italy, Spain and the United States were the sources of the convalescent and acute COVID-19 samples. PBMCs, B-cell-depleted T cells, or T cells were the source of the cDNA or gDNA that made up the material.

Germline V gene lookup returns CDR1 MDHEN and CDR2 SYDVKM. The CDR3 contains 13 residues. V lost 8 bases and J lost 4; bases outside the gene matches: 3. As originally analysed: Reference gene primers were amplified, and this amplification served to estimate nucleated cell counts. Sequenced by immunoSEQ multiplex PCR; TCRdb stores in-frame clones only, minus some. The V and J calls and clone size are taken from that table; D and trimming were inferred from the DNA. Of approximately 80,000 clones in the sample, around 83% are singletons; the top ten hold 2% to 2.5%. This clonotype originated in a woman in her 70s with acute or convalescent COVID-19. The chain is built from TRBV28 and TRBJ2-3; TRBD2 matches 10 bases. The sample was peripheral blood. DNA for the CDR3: TGTGCCAGCCAGCGGGGGGGCTCAGATACGCAGTATTTT. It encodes CASQRGGSDTQYF.